The 14 T cell receptor beta chains in this list originate from one sample, sequenced in a study of T cell responses to AZD1222 COVID-19 vaccine. Clones were sequenced by immunoSEQ multiplex PCR, and TCRdb holds only the in-frame ones, with some missing. The repertoire holds about 140,000 clones, with 91% as singletons. The input for sequencing was peripheral blood, taken on day 0 of AZD1222 vaccination. The source is an adult in good health.

This sequence joins TRBV3-1 (or the pseudogene TRBV3-2) and TRBJ2-3; D perhaps matches TRBD2 (5 bases). This CDR3 region has 17 residues. The V and J ends lost 3 bases and 4 bases respectively, with 20 bases between them. Germline V gives CDR1 LGHDT, CDR2 YNNKEL (reference sequence). Here the CDR3 DNA reads TGTGCCAGCAGCCAGTATACTCGGACTCGGGCCCCAGATACGCAGTATTTT. It specifies CASSQYTRTRAPDTQYF.

V gene TRBV6-5 combines with J gene TRBJ1-5, with D maybe TRBD1 (5 bases). The CDR3 contains 15 residues. Trimming removed 2 bases at V and 2 bases at J, with 10 bases between. Per the germline V gene, CDR1 is MNHEY and CDR2 is SVGAGI. The CDR3 coding sequence is TGTGCCAGCAGTTACGGGGCGGTCGGCAATCAGCCCCAGCATTTT. This translates into CASSYGAVGNQPQHF.

The chain carries TRBV18 and TRBJ2-7; no reliable D call. The CDR3 is 13 amino acids. Germline loops: CDR1 KGHSH, CDR2 LQKENI. V was pared by 2 bases and J by 1 base, with 6 bases between. CDR3 sequence reads: CASSPTVSYEQYF. The CDR3 region has the DNA TGTGCCAGCTCACCAACAGTTTCCTACGAGCAGTACTTC.

The chain employs TRBV9 and TRBJ1-3, with unresolved D. Trimming took 4 bases from V and 0 from J, leaving 11 bases between them. This CDR3 is 15 amino acids long. Germline V CDR1 and CDR2: SGDLS, YYNGEE. In nucleotides, the CDR3 is TGTGCCAGCAGCAGTGAGGCCATCTCTGGAAACACCATATATTTT. Its translation is CASSSEAISGNTIYF. The complete variable domain, with remaining parts taken from reference TRBV9 and TRBJ1-3, reads DSGVTQTPKHLITATGQRVTLRCSPRSGDLSVYWYQQSLDQGLQFLIQYYNGEERAKGNILERFSAQQFPDLHSELNLSSLELGDSALYFCASSSEAISGNTIYFGEGSWLTVV.

The chain uses TRBV5-4 and TRBJ2-1; 11 nucleotides line up with TRBD1. In germline, CDR1 is SGHNT, CDR2 YYREEE (reference sequence). With 4 bases clipped from V and 7 bases from J, the junction kept 4 bases outside the gene matches. This CDR3 is built from 14 residues. CDR3 in amino acids: CASSQGQGANEQFF. CDR3 nucleotide sequence: TGTGCCAGCAGCCAAGGACAGGGGGCGAATGAGCAGTTCTTC.

The chain links TRBV6-2 or TRBV6-3 to TRBJ1-1, with unresolved D. Between the trimmed V and J ends, which lost 4 bases and 9 bases, there was a span of 12 bases. This CDR3 region has 12 residues. From germline, CDR1 is MNHEY and CDR2 SVGEGT. The CDR3 reads CASSSEPLKAFF. CDR3 sequence (DNA): TGTGCCAGCAGTTCGGAGCCCCTGAAAGCTTTCTTT.

This clone was seen once. J is TRBJ2-5 and V is TRBV24-1; D may be TRBD2 (6 bases). Germline V gives CDR1 KGHDR, CDR2 SFDVKD. V lost 3 bases, J lost 1 base, and 8 bases lay in between. The CDR3 loop spans 14 amino acids. The CDR3 reads CATSDRGSQETQYF. DNA of the CDR3: TGTGCCACCAGTGATCGGGGGAGCCAAGAGACCCAGTACTTC.

The chain couples TRBV5-1 to TRBJ1-4; D might be TRBD1 (6 bases). V lost 7 bases to trimming and J lost 8 bases, with 18 bases between them. There are 14 residues in the CDR3. Germline lookup yields CDR1 SGHRS and CDR2 YFSETQ. The CDR3 DNA is TGCGCCAGCGGCCGCGAGGGGGGCAGAGAAAAACTGTTTTTT. As protein: CASGREGGREKLFF. Filled out from reference TRBV5-1 and TRBJ1-4, the complete variable domain reads KAGVTQTPRYLIKTRGQQVTLSCSPISGHRSVSWYQQTPGQGLQFLFEYFSETQRNKGNFPGRFSGRQFSNSRSEMNVSTLELGDSALYLCASGREGGREKLFFGSGTQLSVL.

This sequence joins TRBV4-2 and TRBJ2-2; 8 positions agree with TRBD2. The ends lost 5 bases at V and 4 bases at J; junction bases unmatched: 6. CDR1 is LGHNA and CDR2 is YNFKEQ in the germline V gene. There are 15 residues in the CDR3. The CDR3 loop is CASSSHGGATGELFF. As DNA, the CDR3 is TGTGCCAGCAGCTCCCACGGGGGGGCCACCGGGGAGCTGTTTTTT.

The chain combines TRBV6-2 or TRBV6-3 with TRBJ2-4, with TRBD2 as a possible D gene (5 bases). This CDR3 has 14 residues. Between the trimmed V and J ends, which lost 6 bases and 7 bases, there was a span of 16 bases. Germline loops: CDR1 MNHEY, CDR2 SVGEGT. CDR3 sequence reads: CASSPGLRGNIQYF. In nucleotides, the CDR3 is TGTGCCAGCAGCCCTGGTCTTAGAGGGAACATTCAGTACTTC.

This clone was detected a few times. The chain couples TRBV19 to TRBJ2-2; D ambiguous. The V and J ends lost 3 bases and 2 bases respectively, with 4 bases between them. This CDR3 contains 13 residues. The germline gives CDR1 LNHDA, CDR2 SQIVND (reference sequence). CDR3 coding DNA: TGTGCCAGTAGTATCGGTAACACCGGGGAGCTGTTTTTT. Translating gives CASSIGNTGELFF.

The CDR3 DNA reads as TGTGCCAGCAGTCTCACTAGTGAGAGCTCCTACAATGAGCAGTTCTTC. The encoded protein is CASSLTSESSYNEQFF. This chain joins TRBV28 and TRBJ2-1, with D possibly matching TRBD2 (5 bases). Trimming removed 5 bases at V and 0 bases at J, with 14 bases between. This CDR3 spans 16 amino acids. CDR1 and CDR2 from the germline V gene are MDHEN and SYDVKM.

The V call is TRBV5-8, the J call TRBJ2-2; 9 nucleotides line up with TRBD2. CDR3 length equals 17 residues. V was clipped by 4 bases and J by 6 bases; unmatched bases: 13. Per germline, CDR1 SGHTS and CDR2 YDEGEE. The CDR3 loop reads CASSPPTWREGAGELFF. CDR3 DNA sequence: TGTGCCAGCAGCCCCCCCACATGGCGGGAGGGGGCCGGGGAGCTGTTTTTT.

V usage is TRBV7-3 and J usage is TRBJ1-2, with a tentative D call TRBD1 (6 bases). Per the germline V gene, CDR1 is SGHTA and CDR2 is FQGTGA. The CDR3 sequence is 15 residues long. The V end lost 1 base, the J end lost 8 bases, and 17 bases lay between the germline ends. The CDR3 sequence is CASSLSAGAKGGYTF. The DNA for the CDR3 is TGTGCCAGCAGCTTAAGCGCAGGGGCAAAGGGGGGCTACACCTTC. The whole variable domain, remainder taken from reference TRBV7-3 and TRBJ1-2, is GAGVSQTPSNKVTEKGKYVELRCDPISGHTALYWYRQSLGQGPEFLIYFQGTGAADDSGLPNDRFFAVRPEGSVSTLKIQRTERGDSAVYLCASSLSAGAKGGYTFGSGTRLTVV.